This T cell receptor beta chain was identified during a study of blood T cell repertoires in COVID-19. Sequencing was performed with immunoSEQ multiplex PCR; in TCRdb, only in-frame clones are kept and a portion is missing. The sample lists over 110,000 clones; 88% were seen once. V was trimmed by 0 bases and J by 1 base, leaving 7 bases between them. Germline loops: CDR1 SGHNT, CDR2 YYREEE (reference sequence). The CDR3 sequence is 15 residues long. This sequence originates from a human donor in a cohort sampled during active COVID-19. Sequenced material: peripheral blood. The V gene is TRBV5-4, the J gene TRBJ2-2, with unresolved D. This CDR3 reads CASSLGPENTGELFF. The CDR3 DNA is TGTGCCAGCAGCTTGGGGCCAGAGAACACCGGGGAGCTGTTTTTT.